This T cell receptor (beta chain) was documented in a study of human T cells and chemical hapten exposure. In TCRdb, the RACE reads were re-called with MiXCR into one record per CDR3 protein. The sample includes about 120,000 distinct CDR3 sequences, around 13% of them seen just once. V was trimmed by 5 bases and J by 4 bases, leaving 16 bases between them. Per the germline V gene, CDR1 is MNHEY and CDR2 is SVGAGI. The CDR3 sequence is 15 residues long. Time point defined: patch test 1, 2 weeks after DPC sensitization. Treatment meaning: therapeutic diphenylcyclopropenone sensitization with weekly scalp DPC.

This TCR derives from a man between 18 and 35 years old with alopecia areata. Some clones in this sample may be carry-over from other donors' samples. The chain combines TRBV6-5 with TRBJ2-3, with D maybe TRBD2 (6 bases). The sample in question was whole blood, obtained in connection with sensitization to the hapten diphenylcyclopropenone (DPC). The CDR3 DNA sequence: TGTGCCAGCAGTCCGAGCCACGGAGGGGCAGATACGCAGTATTTT. This sequence encodes CASSPSHGGADTQYF.